This is a list of T cell receptor beta chains from one sample in a study of blood T cells in healthy people across ages. TCRdb reanalysed the 5' RACE reads using MiXCR and keeps one entry per CDR3 protein. Of around 1.5 million distinct CDR3 sequences detected, approximately 42% appear once; the ten largest clones hold less than 8%. Specimen: blood. The receptors originated from a young woman in good health. The CDR3 runs from the conserved cysteine through the conserved F or W. A D gene is named only where the DNA matches it firmly. Size values are once, few and many counts, or a class for expanded clones, and some rows have none.

>TRBJ1-2|NA|few|TRBV3-1
CASSQGSGYVYGYTF
TGTGCCAGCAGCCAAGGCTCTGGTTACGTGTACGGCTACACCTTC
>TRBJ1-2|NA|NA|TRBV11-2
CATRSGAYGYTF
TGTGCCACCAGATCGGGAGCCTATGGCTACACCTTC
>TRBJ2-3|NA|NA|TRBV14
CASSLGGGPVSDTQYF
TGTGCCAGCAGCCTTGGGGGGGGGCCTGTGTCAGATACGCAGTATTTT
>TRBJ1-1|NA|NA|TRBV21-1
CASSARTALGFSNTEAFF
TGTGCCAGCAGCGCAAGGACGGCGCTTGGGTTCTCGAACACTGAAGCTTTCTTT
>TRBJ2-3|TRBD1|few|TRBV28
CASSLRGQGSSDTQYF
TGTGCCAGCAGTTTACGAGGACAGGGAAGTTCAGATACGCAGTATTTT
>TRBJ2-7|NA|NA|TRBV5-1
CASSLGVGRSYEQYF
TGCGCCAGCAGCTTGGGGGTAGGGAGGAGCTACGAGCAGTACTTC
>TRBJ2-4|NA|NA|TRBV13
CASSFGARGRAKNIQYF
TGTGCCAGCAGCTTTGGGGCCAGGGGTCGTGCCAAAAACATTCAGTACTTC
>TRBJ1-2|TRBD1|NA|TRBV20-1
CSAPGQGARAYGYTF
TGCAGTGCCCCGGGACAGGGGGCGCGGGCCTATGGCTACACCTTC
>TRBJ2-3|TRBD2|NA|TRBV4-1
CASSRLAGGRKDTQYF
TGCGCCAGCAGCAGGCTAGCGGGGGGGCGTAAAGATACGCAGTATTTT
>TRBJ2-2|NA|NA|TRBV25-1
CASSVNTGVGELFF
TGTGCCAGCAGTGTTAATACGGGGGTCGGGGAGCTGTTTTTT
>TRBJ1-2|NA|few|TRBV2
CASSVGRYNYGYTF
TGTGCCAGCAGTGTCGGCAGATATAACTATGGCTACACCTTC
>TRBJ2-3|NA|few|TRBV20-1
CSARPRGQLYTDTQYF
TGCAGTGCTAGACCGCGCGGGCAGCTCTACACAGATACGCAGTATTTT
>TRBJ1-6|NA|NA|TRBV3-1
CASSRRGADSPLHF
TGTGCCAGTAGCCGGCGGGGAGCGGATTCACCCCTCCACTTT
>TRBJ1-5|NA|NA|TRBV6-5
CASSHRDPEEPQHF
TGTGCCAGCAGTCACCGGGACCCTGAGGAGCCCCAGCATTTT
>TRBJ2-7|NA|NA|TRBV12-3/TRBV12-4
CASSLVAGSYNEQYF
TGTGCCAGCAGTTTAGTGGCCGGCTCCTACAATGAGCAGTACTTC
>TRBJ2-1|NA|NA|TRBV7-2
CASSLDFLEHNEQFF
TGTGCCAGCAGCTTAGATTTTCTGGAGCACAATGAGCAGTTCTTC
>TRBJ1-4|TRBD1|few|TRBV11-2
CASSFDRGRNEKLFF
TGTGCCAGCAGCTTCGACAGGGGGCGGAATGAAAAACTGTTTTTT
>TRBJ1-3|NA|NA|TRBV20-1
CSATNRESGNTIYF
TGCAGTGCTACAAACAGGGAGTCAGGAAACACCATATATTTT
>TRBJ2-1|NA|few|TRBV11-2
CASLRTRRDEQFF
TGTGCCAGCTTGCGGACCCGGCGCGATGAGCAGTTCTTC
>TRBJ1-1|NA|few|TRBV12-3/TRBV12-4
CASSLDLRGTEAFF
TGTGCCAGCAGTTTAGATCTTCGGGGCACTGAAGCTTTCTTT
>TRBJ2-5|NA|few|TRBV6-6
CASSYYYQETQYF
TGTGCCAGCAGTTACTACTACCAAGAGACCCAGTACTTC
>TRBJ2-5|TRBD2|NA|TRBV11-2
CASSLGGAGPQETQYF
TGTGCCAGCAGCTTAGGGGGAGCGGGGCCTCAAGAGACCCAGTACTTC
>TRBJ2-3|NA|few|TRBV27
CASSFRGPEPPDTQYF
TGTGCCAGCAGTTTTCGCGGGCCCGAGCCCCCAGATACGCAGTATTTT
>TRBJ2-1|TRBD2|NA|TRBV27
CASSFPPGLAGEQFF
TGTGCCAGCAGTTTCCCCCCGGGACTAGCAGGGGAGCAGTTCTTC
>TRBJ2-1|NA|NA|TRBV5-7
CASSLGVDRWHNEQFF
TGTGCCAGCAGCTTGGGCGTCGACAGGTGGCACAATGAGCAGTTCTTC
>TRBJ2-7|NA|NA|TRBV5-4
CASSPDLASYEQYF
TGTGCCAGCAGCCCGGACCTAGCCTCCTACGAGCAGTACTTC
>TRBJ2-3|NA|NA|TRBV21-1
CASSKGSVLAGALHSSTDTQYF
TGTGCCAGCAGCAAAGGGTCGGTACTAGCGGGGGCCCTACATTCCTCCACAGATACGCAGTATTTT
>TRBJ2-1|TRBD1|few|TRBV15
CATSFRTGVGPIEQFF
TGTGCCACCAGCTTCCGAACAGGGGTTGGCCCAATCGAGCAGTTCTTC
>TRBJ2-7|NA|NA|TRBV11-2
CASSFPTQYNEQYF
TGTGCCAGCAGCTTTCCCACCCAATACAACGAGCAGTACTTC
>TRBJ2-7|NA|few|TRBV12-1
CASSFGTSASYEQYF
TGTGCCAGCAGCTTCGGGACTAGCGCATCCTACGAGCAGTACTTC
>TRBJ1-1|NA|NA|TRBV29-1
CSARTVYTEAFF
TGCAGCGCAAGGACAGTATACACTGAAGCTTTCTTT
>TRBJ1-1|NA|few|TRBV2
CASSGPNTEAFF
TGTGCCAGCAGTGGGCCCAACACTGAAGCTTTCTTT
>TRBJ2-2|NA|NA|TRBV18
CASSTQVTGELFF
TGTGCCAGCTCAACGCAGGTCACCGGGGAGCTGTTTTTT
>TRBJ2-1|TRBD2|many|TRBV29-1
CSVPSRVSGSYNEQFF
TGCAGCGTTCCCTCGCGGGTTAGCGGGAGCTACAATGAGCAGTTCTTC
>TRBJ2-1|TRBD2|few|TRBV4-1
CASSQHTSGLRNEQFF
TGCGCCAGCAGCCAACATACTAGCGGGCTTCGGAATGAGCAGTTCTTC
>TRBJ2-1|TRBD1|few|TRBV29-1
CSVDPNRGYNEQFF
TGCAGCGTTGACCCCAACAGGGGGTACAATGAGCAGTTCTTC
>TRBJ1-5|NA|NA|TRBV28
CASQGSQPRHF
TGTGCCAGCCAGGGATCTCAGCCCCGGCATTTT
>TRBJ2-2|TRBD2|NA|TRBV29-1
CSVLKSRETGELFF
TGCAGCGTTCTTAAGTCGCGGGAGACCGGGGAGCTGTTTTTT
>TRBJ2-1|NA|NA|TRBV20-1
CSARDWGRSGNEQFF
TGCAGTGCTAGAGATTGGGGTAGGTCGGGCAATGAGCAGTTCTTC
>TRBJ1-2|NA|NA|TRBV14
CASSPGRRGYTF
TGTGCCAGCAGCCCCGGACGCCGAGGCTACACCTTC
>TRBJ2-7|TRBD1|NA|TRBV4-1
CASSHEGQGFIEQYF
TGCGCCAGCAGCCATGAGGGACAGGGGTTTATCGAGCAGTACTTC
>TRBJ1-1|NA|NA|TRBV6-1
CASSEARYWTEAFF
TGTGCCAGCAGTGAAGCCCGTTACTGGACTGAAGCTTTCTTT
>TRBJ1-2|NA|NA|TRBV12-3/TRBV12-4
CASSLVNSHYGYTF
TGTGCCAGCAGTTTAGTTAACAGCCACTATGGCTACACCTTC
>TRBJ2-7|NA|NA|TRBV7-2
CASSPIGDEQYF
TGTGCCAGCAGCCCCATAGGGGACGAGCAGTACTTC
>TRBJ2-3|TRBD2|few|TRBV10-3
CAGAGDSTDTQYF
TGTGCCGGCGCGGGGGATAGCACAGATACGCAGTATTTT
>TRBJ2-5|NA|NA|TRBV13
CASSFSTEAQYF
TGTGCCAGCAGCTTTAGTACGGAGGCCCAGTACTTC
>TRBJ1-1|NA|NA|TRBV6-6
CASSWGTPAEAFF
TGTGCCAGCTCCTGGGGCACCCCGGCTGAAGCTTTCTTT
>TRBJ2-7|TRBD2|NA|TRBV20-1
CSARDWTSGLSSYEQYF
TGCAGTGCTAGAGATTGGACTAGCGGCCTAAGCTCCTACGAGCAGTACTTC
>TRBJ2-7|NA|few|TRBV28
CASTLHGGSYEQYF
TGTGCCAGCACATTGCACGGAGGCTCCTACGAGCAGTACTTC
>TRBJ2-3|NA|many|TRBV20-1
CSARDGDSPTDTQYF
TGCAGTGCTAGAGATGGGGACTCCCCCACAGATACGCAGTATTTT